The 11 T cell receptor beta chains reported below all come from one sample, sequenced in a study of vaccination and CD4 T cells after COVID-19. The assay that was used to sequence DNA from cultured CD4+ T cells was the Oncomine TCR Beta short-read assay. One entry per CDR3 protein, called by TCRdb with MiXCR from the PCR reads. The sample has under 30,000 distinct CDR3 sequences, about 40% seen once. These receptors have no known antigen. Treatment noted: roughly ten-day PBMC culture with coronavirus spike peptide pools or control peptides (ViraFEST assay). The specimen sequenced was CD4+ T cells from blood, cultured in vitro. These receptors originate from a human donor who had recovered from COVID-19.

CDR3 sequence reads: CASSGGQGYGYTF. CDR3 sequence (DNA): TGTGCCAGCAGCGGGGGACAGGGCTATGGCTACACCTTC. The V call is TRBV5-4, the J call TRBJ1-2; 9 nucleotides agree with TRBD1. V trimming: 4 bases; J trimming: 4 bases; junction bases outside the gene matches: 2. Germline lookup yields CDR1 SGHNT and CDR2 YYREEE (reference sequence). The CDR3 has 13 amino acids.

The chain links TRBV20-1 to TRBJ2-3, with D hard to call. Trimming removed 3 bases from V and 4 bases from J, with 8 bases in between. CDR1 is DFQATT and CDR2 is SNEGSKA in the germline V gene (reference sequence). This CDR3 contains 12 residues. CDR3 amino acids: CSASVRPDTQYF. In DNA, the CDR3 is TGCAGTGCTAGTGTCCGGCCAGATACGCAGTATTTT.

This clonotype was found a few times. The CDR3 loop reads CASLPQTMNTEAFF. CDR3 DNA: TGTGCCAGCCTTCCGCAGACCATGAACACTGAAGCTTTCTTT. The genes are TRBV2 and TRBJ1-1, with unresolved D. Per the germline V gene, CDR1 is SNHLY and CDR2 is FYNNEI. The length of the CDR3 is 14 residues. The germline V and J ends were trimmed by 8 bases and 0 bases, with 13 bases remaining between them. The variable domain in full, completed from reference TRBV2 and TRBJ1-1, reads EPEVTQTPSHQVTQMGQEVILRCVPISNHLYFYWYRQILGQKVEFLVSFYNNEISEKSEIFDDQFSVERPDGSNFTLKIRSTKLEDSAMYFCASLPQTMNTEAFFGQGTRLTVV.

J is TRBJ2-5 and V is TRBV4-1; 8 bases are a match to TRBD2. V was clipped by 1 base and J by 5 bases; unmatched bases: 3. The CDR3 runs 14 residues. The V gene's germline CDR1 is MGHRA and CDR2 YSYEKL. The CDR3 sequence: CASSQAGGPETQYF. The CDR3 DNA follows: TGCGCCAGCAGCCAAGCGGGGGGGCCGGAGACCCAGTACTTC.

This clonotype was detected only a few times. The CDR3 nucleotides are TGTGCCAGCAGCTTACGGGGCCTTGAGACCCAGTACTTC. Translating it yields CASSLRGLETQYF. The chain employs TRBV7-2 and TRBJ2-5; D might be TRBD1 or TRBD2, each matching 5 bases. The germline V gene encodes CDR1 SGHTA and CDR2 FQGNSA. Trimming pared 2 bases from V and 5 bases from J, leaving 9 bases between. This CDR3 is built from 13 residues.

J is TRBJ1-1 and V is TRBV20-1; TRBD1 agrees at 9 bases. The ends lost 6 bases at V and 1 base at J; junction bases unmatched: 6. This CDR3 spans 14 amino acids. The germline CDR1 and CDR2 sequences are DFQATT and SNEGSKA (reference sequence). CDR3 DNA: TGCAGTGCAGAACGGACAGGGGCGAACACTGAAGCTTTCTTT. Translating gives CSAERTGANTEAFF.

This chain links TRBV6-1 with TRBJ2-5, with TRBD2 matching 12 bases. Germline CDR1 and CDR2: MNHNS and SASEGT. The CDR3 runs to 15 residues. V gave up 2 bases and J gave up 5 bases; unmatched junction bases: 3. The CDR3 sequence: CASSELAGGPETQYF. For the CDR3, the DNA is TGTGCCAGCAGTGAACTAGCGGGGGGGCCGGAGACCCAGTACTTC.

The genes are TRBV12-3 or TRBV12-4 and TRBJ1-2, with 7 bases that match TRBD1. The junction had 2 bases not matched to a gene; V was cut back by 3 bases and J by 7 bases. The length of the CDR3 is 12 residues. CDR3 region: CASSFGTVGYTF. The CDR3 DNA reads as TGTGCCAGCAGTTTCGGGACAGTTGGCTACACCTTC.

CDR3 nucleotide sequence: TGCGCCAGCAGTGACGGGGGAGTAGAGACCCAGTACTTC. Protein sequence: CASSDGGVETQYF. V gene TRBV10-1 combines with J gene TRBJ2-5, with D possibly matching TRBD2 (6 bases). This CDR3 comprises 13 residues. Germline V gene sequence: CDR1 WNHNN, CDR2 SYGVQD (reference sequence). V was cut by 3 bases and J by 4 bases, with 9 bases left in between.

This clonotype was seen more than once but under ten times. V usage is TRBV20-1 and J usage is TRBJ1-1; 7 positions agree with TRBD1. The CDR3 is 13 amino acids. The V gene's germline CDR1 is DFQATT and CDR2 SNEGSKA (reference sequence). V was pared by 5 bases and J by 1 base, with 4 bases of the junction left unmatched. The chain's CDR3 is CSAGRQGNTEAFF. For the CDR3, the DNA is TGCAGTGCTGGTAGACAGGGGAACACTGAAGCTTTCTTT.

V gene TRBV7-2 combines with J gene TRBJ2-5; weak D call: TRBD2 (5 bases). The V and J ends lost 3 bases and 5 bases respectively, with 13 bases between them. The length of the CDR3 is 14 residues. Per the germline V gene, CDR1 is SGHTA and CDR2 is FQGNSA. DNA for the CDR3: TGTGCCAGCAGCTTGCTATACGGCGGGGAGACCCAGTACTTC. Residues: CASSLLYGGETQYF. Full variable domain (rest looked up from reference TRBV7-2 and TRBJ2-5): GAGVSQSPSNKVTEKGKDVELRCDPISGHTALYWYRQSLGQGLEFLIYFQGNSAPDKSGLPSDRFSAERTGGSVSTLTIQRTQQEDSAVYLCASSLLYGGETQYFGPGTRLLVL.